This T cell receptor beta chain was found in a study of PD-1 blockade in classical Hodgkin lymphoma. The study's findings and limits: Those achieving complete response showed baseline diversity like newly diagnosed patients. The study found that TCR diversity rose significantly by C4D1 in CD4+ but not CD8+ cells.

Each patient experienced a relapse that followed autologous stem cell transplantation, and brentuximab vedotin exposure varied. Magnetic negative selection, applied to thawed PBMCs, was used to isolate the CD8+ T cells. The method was immunoSEQ multiplex PCR; TCRdb's version includes in-frame clones alone and lacks a portion of them. Here the sample spans 9,500 to 12,000 clones, 84% being singletons. As to this clone: The target antigen is unknown.

The CDR3 totals 16 residues. Germline assignment: CDR1 SGHNT and CDR2 YYREEE (reference sequence). The junction had 11 bases not matched to a gene; V was cut back by 4 bases and J by 7 bases. Specimen: CD8+ T cells from blood, collected at baseline. The TCR comes from a human donor with classical Hodgkin lymphoma. The chain employs TRBV5-4 and TRBJ2-2; TRBD1 matches 9 bases. CDR3: CASSTTGGVSVGELFF. The CDR3 DNA follows: TGTGCCAGCAGCACGACAGGGGGAGTCTCAGTCGGGGAGCTGTTTTTT.